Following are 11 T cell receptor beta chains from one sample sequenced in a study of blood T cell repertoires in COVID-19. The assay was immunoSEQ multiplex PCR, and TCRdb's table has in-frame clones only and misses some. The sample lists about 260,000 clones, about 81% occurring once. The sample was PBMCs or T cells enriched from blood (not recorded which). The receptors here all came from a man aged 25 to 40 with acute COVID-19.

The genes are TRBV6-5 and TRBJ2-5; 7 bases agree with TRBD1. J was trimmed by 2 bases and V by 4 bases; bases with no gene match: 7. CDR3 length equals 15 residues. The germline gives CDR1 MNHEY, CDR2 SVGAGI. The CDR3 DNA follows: TGTGCCAGCAGTTGGGGACAGACCTTGCAAGAGACCCAGTACTTC. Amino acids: CASSWGQTLQETQYF.

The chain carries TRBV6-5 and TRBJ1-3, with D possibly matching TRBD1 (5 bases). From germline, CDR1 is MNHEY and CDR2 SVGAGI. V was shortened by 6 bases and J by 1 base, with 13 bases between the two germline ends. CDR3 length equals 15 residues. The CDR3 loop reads CASSQTGQSGNTIYF. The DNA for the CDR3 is TGTGCCAGCAGCCAAACAGGACAATCTGGAAACACCATATATTTT.

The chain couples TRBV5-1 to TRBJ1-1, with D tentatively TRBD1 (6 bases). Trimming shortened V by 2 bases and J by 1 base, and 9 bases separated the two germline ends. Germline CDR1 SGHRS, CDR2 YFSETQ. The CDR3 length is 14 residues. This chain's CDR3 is CASSLPGQNTEAFF. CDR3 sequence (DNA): TGCGCCAGCAGCTTACCGGGACAGAACACTGAAGCTTTCTTT. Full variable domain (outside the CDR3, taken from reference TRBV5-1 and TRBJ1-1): KAGVTQTPRYLIKTRGQQVTLSCSPISGHRSVSWYQQTPGQGLQFLFEYFSETQRNKGNFPGRFSGRQFSNSRSEMNVSTLELGDSALYLCASSLPGQNTEAFFGQGTRLTVV.

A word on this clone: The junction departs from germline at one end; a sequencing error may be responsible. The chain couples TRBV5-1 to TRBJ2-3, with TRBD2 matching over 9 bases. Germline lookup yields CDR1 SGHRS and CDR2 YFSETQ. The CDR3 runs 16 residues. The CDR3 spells CASSLAPAGGADTQYF. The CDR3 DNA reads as TGTGCCAGCAGCTTGGCGCCAGCGGGAGGCGCAGATACGCAGTATTTT.

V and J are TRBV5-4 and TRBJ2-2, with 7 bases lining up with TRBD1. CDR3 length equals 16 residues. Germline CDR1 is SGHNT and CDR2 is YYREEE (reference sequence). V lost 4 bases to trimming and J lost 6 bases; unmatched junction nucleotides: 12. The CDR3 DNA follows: TGTGCCAGCAGCGGAAGACAGGGTATGTTGGCCGGGGAGCTGTTTTTT. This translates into CASSGRQGMLAGELFF.

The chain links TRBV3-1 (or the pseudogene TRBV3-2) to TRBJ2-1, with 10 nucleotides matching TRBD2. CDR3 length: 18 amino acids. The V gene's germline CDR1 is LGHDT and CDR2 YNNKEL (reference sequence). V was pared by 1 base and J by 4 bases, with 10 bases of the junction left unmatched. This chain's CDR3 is CASSQATGLAAHYNEQFF. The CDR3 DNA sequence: TGTGCCAGCAGCCAAGCCACCGGACTAGCGGCGCATTACAATGAGCAGTTCTTC.

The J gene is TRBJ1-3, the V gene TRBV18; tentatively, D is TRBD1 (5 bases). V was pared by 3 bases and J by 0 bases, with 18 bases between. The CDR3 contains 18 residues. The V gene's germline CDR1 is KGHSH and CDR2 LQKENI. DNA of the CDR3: TGTGCCAGCTCACCGAAACATTTACAGGCCTACTCTGGAAACACCATATATTTT. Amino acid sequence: CASSPKHLQAYSGNTIYF. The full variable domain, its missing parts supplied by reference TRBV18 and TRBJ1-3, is NAGVMQNPRHLVRRRGQEARLRCSPMKGHSHVYWYRQLPEEGLKFMVYLQKENIIDESGMPKERFSAEFPKEGPSILRIQQVVRGDSAAYFCASSPKHLQAYSGNTIYFGEGSWLTVV.

This CDR3 is CASSRGAFGGYTF. CDR3 in DNA: TGTGCCAGCAGTAGAGGCGCTTTTGGCGGCTACACCTTC. The gene calls are TRBV6-5 and TRBJ1-2, with D uncertain. V shed 5 bases and J shed 8 bases, with 15 bases lying between them. This CDR3 has 13 residues. Germline assignment: CDR1 MNHEY and CDR2 SVGAGI.

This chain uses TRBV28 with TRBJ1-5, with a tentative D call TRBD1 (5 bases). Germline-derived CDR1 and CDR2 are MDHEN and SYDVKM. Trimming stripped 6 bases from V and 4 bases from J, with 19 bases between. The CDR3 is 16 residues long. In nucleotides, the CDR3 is TGTGCCAGCAGCCCCCCGACAGCCGGCGGTAATCAGCCCCAGCATTTT. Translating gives CASSPPTAGGNQPQHF.

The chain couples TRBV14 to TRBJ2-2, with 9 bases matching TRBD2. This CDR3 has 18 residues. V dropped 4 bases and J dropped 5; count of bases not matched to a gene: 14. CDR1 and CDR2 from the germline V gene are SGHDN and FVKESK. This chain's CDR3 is CASSLPGLARGSTGELFF. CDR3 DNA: TGTGCCAGCAGCCTTCCGGGACTAGCCCGGGGGAGTACCGGGGAGCTGTTTTTT.

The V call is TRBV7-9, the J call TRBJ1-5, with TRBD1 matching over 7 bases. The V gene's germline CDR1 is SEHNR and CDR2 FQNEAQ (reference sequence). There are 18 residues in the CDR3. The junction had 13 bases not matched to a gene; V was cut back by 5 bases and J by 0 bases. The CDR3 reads CASSRDSGTAYSNQPQHF. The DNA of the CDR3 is TGTGCCAGCAGCCGGGACAGCGGAACCGCTTATAGCAATCAGCCCCAGCATTTT.